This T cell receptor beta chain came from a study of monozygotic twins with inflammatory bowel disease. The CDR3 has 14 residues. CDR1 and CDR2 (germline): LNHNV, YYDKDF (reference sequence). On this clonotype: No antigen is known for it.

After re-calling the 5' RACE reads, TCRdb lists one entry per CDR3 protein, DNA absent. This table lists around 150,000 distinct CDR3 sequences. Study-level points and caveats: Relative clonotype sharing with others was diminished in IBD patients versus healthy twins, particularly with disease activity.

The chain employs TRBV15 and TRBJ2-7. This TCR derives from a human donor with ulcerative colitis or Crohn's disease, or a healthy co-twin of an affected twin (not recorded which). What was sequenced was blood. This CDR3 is CATSRQTGPYEQYF.